This T cell receptor beta chain was recovered during a study of cytomegalovirus exposure and HLA in healthy donors. Study conclusions and caveats: As immune exposure information, only CMV serostatus was available. A prior analysis recorded that most TCR beta V segments were productive about 87% or about 30% of the time. Researchers reported from a later analysis that most CMV-associated TCR beta chains appeared HLA-restricted. Fewer N-insertions (relative to the roughly 700-donor mean) were reportedly seen in an Asian-associated ancestry cluster in a later analysis.

The PCR was carried out with 60 Vbeta primers and 13 Jbeta primers. Generated by immunoSEQ multiplex PCR, the TCRdb table keeps only in-frame clones and is missing some. The table has fewer than 85,000 clones, 70% to 80% seen once; the top ten hold roughly 9%. Trimming cost V 6 bases and J 7 bases, with 16 bases left between them. From germline, CDR1 is SNHLY and CDR2 FYNNEI. The CDR3 is made up of 15 amino acids. In the case of this clone: Its matching antigen is unknown.

Sequences were obtained from PBMCs. The sequence came from a man in his forties or fifties in good health and CMV-seropositive. The chain uses TRBV2 and TRBJ1-6; D gene unclear. For the CDR3, the DNA is TGTGCCAGCAGCGAACGGGTCCTGGAAAATTCACCCCTCCACTTT. This encodes CASSERVLENSPLHF.